Below, 3 T cell receptor beta chains from the same sample are listed, as sequenced in a study. MiXCR, run by TCRdb on the 5' RACE reads, gives a single entry per CDR3 protein. This sample carries about 9,100 distinct CDR3 sequences, roughly 60% of them seen once, and the ten largest clones take 6.2%. What was sequenced was tumor-infiltrating memory CD4+ T cells sorted from the breast tumor. Subset in this sample: memory CD4+ T cells, CD4+CD45RO+CD25-. All receptors derive from a female donor with breast cancer.

This clonotype was seen once. The V and J genes are TRBV15 and TRBJ2-3; no firm D call. This CDR3 comprises 11 residues. Trimming removed 5 bases at V and 6 bases at J, with 6 bases between. Germline assignment: CDR1 LNHNV and CDR2 YYDKDF (reference sequence). CDR3 sequence (DNA): TGTGCCACCAGCTCCCTGGATACGCAGTATTTT. Residues: CATSSLDTQYF.

J is TRBJ1-2 and V is TRBV12-3 or TRBV12-4; tentative D call: TRBD1 (5 bases). V lost 3 bases, J lost 0 bases, and 20 bases lay in between. This CDR3 region has 18 residues. This chain's CDR3 is CASSLSILGVLANYGYTF. The CDR3 bases are TGTGCCAGCAGTTTGAGTATATTGGGGGTCCTAGCTAACTATGGCTACACCTTC.

The genes are TRBV29-1 and TRBJ2-1, with D unresolved. Germline V gene data show CDR1 as SQVTM and CDR2 as ANQGSEA. Trimming stripped 1 base from V and 9 bases from J, with 13 bases between. This CDR3 spans 13 amino acids. The CDR3 nucleotides read TGCAGCGTTGAAGGAACGGTGGGTAGTGAGCAGTTCTTC. Translation gives CSVEGTVGSEQFF.